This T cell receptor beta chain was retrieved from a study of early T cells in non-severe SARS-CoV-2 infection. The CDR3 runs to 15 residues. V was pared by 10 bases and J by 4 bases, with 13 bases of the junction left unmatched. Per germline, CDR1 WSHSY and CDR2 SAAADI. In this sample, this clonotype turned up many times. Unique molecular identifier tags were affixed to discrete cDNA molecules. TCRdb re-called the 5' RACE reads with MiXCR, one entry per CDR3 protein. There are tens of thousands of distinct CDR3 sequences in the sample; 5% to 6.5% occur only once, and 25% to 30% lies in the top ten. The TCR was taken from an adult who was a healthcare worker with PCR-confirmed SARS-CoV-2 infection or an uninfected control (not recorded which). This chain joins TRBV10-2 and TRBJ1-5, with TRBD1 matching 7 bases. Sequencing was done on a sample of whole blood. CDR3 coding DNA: TGCGCCACCTCTACTGGGACAGAATTTAATCAGCCCCAGCATTTT. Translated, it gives CATSTGTEFNQPQHF.